A selection of T cell receptor beta chains follows, all from one sample in a study of T cells after yellow fever vaccination. TCRdb reprocessed the 5' RACE reads via MiXCR and lists one record per CDR3 protein. The data hold fewer than 150,000 distinct CDR3 sequences, with about 8% observed a single time. Sequenced here: CD4+ T cells sorted from PBMCs, sampled 5 days after the yellow fever booster vaccination. The receptor source for this set is a man younger than 40 who received the YFV17D yellow fever vaccine. CDR3s include the opening cysteine and the closing phenylalanine or tryptophan. The D gene is left open where the match is weak.

d_gene	v_gene	CDR3aa
TRBD2	TRBV11-2	CASSFRSGRVGTDTQYF
TRBD2	TRBV5-6	CASSLVIAGTYEQYF
.	TRBV20-1	CSASRPGGGQPQHF
.	TRBV7-2	CASSLGVLGFF
.	TRBV30	CAWTRAGAETQYF
.	TRBV15	CATSLPGADTQYF
.	TRBV11-2	CASRSLRPPGELFF
.	TRBV29-1	CSVRIFSTDTQYF
.	TRBV12-3/TRBV12-4	CASTRGGESPLHF
.	TRBV28	CASSQGRDTQYF
.	TRBV12-3/TRBV12-4	CASSLDFIQPQHF
.	TRBV4-3	CASSQAGTLGTGELFF
.	TRBV5-5	CASSTWDTGELFF